This is a list of T cell receptor beta chains from one sample in a study of T-cell reconstitution after alpha-beta-depleted transplantation in children. One entry per CDR3 protein, called by TCRdb with MiXCR from the PCR reads. The repertoire holds hundreds of thousands of distinct CDR3 sequences, with about 23% as singletons. This specimen consisted of PBMCs, mostly from graft donor cells, obtained 360 days after TCRalphabeta/CD19-depleted stem cell transplant. The receptors shown here come from a boy under two years old who had a stem cell transplant for acute myeloid leukemia, so the T cells may come from the graft donor. Each CDR3 is given with its conserved first and last residue. A D gene is named only where the DNA matches it firmly. Not all rows give a size; the values are once, few, many and, for expanded clones, a class.

v_gene,j_gene,d_gene,abundance,CDR3aa,CDR3nt
TRBV9,TRBJ2-3,NA,NA,CASSSPGITDTQYF,TGTGCCAGCAGCTCGCCCGGGATCACAGATACGCAGTATTTT
TRBV28,TRBJ1-3,NA,NA,CASSFMGAGGNTIYF,TGTGCCAGCAGTTTTATGGGGGCAGGAGGAAACACCATATATTTT
TRBV20-1,TRBJ1-1,TRBD1,NA,CSAKGQGIAEAFF,TGCAGTGCTAAGGGACAGGGGATCGCTGAAGCTTTCTTT
TRBV28,TRBJ1-1,NA,few,CASSILRDGPTEAFF,TGTGCCAGCAGTATCCTCAGGGACGGGCCCACTGAAGCTTTCTTT
TRBV7-3,TRBJ2-2,TRBD2,many,CASTLLAGDTGELFF,TGTGCCAGCACCTTACTAGCGGGGGACACCGGGGAGCTGTTTTTT
TRBV12-3/TRBV12-4,TRBJ2-3,NA,NA,CASRVTATDTQYF,TGTGCCAGCAGAGTCACCGCGACAGATACGCAGTATTTT
TRBV15,TRBJ2-1,NA,many,CATSRRDNHNEQFF,TGTGCCACCAGCAGACGGGACAACCACAATGAGCAGTTCTTC
TRBV20-1,TRBJ2-6,TRBD1,few,CSAKDRLGSGANVLTF,TGCAGTGCTAAGGACAGGCTGGGCTCTGGGGCCAACGTCCTGACTTTC
TRBV5-1,TRBJ2-3,NA,NA,CASSLEGNTDTQYF,TGCGCCAGCAGCTTGGAGGGGAACACAGATACGCAGTATTTT
TRBV7-9,TRBJ1-1,TRBD1,many,CASSLAGGQGNTEAFF,TGTGCCAGCAGCCTGGCGGGTGGACAGGGGAACACTGAAGCTTTCTTT
TRBV28,TRBJ2-3,NA,many,CASKKMGRVTDTQYF,TGTGCCAGCAAGAAGATGGGGAGAGTCACAGATACGCAGTATTTT
TRBV5-5,TRBJ2-2,NA,many,CASSNQGAPGFAGELFF,TGTGCCAGCAGCAATCAAGGGGCCCCGGGATTCGCCGGGGAGCTGTTTTTT
TRBV2,TRBJ1-1,NA,few,CASSELQGGRYTEAFF,TGTGCCAGCAGTGAGCTGCAGGGAGGGAGGTACACTGAAGCTTTCTTT
TRBV20-1,TRBJ1-2,NA,few,CSARSGRLKNGYTF,TGCAGTGCTAGATCCGGCCGTTTAAAGAATGGCTACACCTTC
TRBV5-1,TRBJ2-1,NA,few,CASSALGGNEQFF,TGCGCCAGCAGCGCCCTCGGGGGCAATGAGCAGTTCTTC
TRBV11-2,TRBJ2-1,NA,NA,CASSFTVPNEQFF,TGTGCCAGCAGCTTCACCGTTCCCAATGAGCAGTTCTTC
TRBV28,TRBJ2-6,TRBD1,NA,CASSNTGQGGPDSGANVLTF,TGTGCCAGCAGCAACACAGGACAGGGGGGCCCTGACTCTGGGGCCAACGTCCTGACTTTC
TRBV20-1,TRBJ1-5,TRBD1,many,CSAPISGGNQPQHF,TGCAGTGCTCCGATCTCAGGGGGGAATCAGCCCCAGCATTTT
TRBV10-3,TRBJ1-1,NA,NA,CAISGAANTEAFF,TGTGCCATCAGTGGGGCAGCGAACACTGAAGCTTTCTTT
TRBV29-1,TRBJ2-2,NA,few,CSVGLKTAIGELFF,TGCAGCGTTGGCCTTAAGACAGCGATAGGGGAGCTGTTTTTT
TRBV5-1,TRBJ2-7,NA,many,CASSLDGASYEQYF,TGCGCCAGCAGCTTGGATGGAGCCTCCTACGAGCAGTACTTC
TRBV5-1,TRBJ2-1,NA,NA,CASSLPGIGNEQFF,TGCGCCAGCAGTCTACCGGGTATAGGAAATGAGCAGTTCTTC
TRBV12-3/TRBV12-4,TRBJ2-3,NA,many,CASSLRGPGADTQYF,TGTGCCAGCAGTTTACGGGGACCCGGGGCAGATACGCAGTATTTT
TRBV6-1,TRBJ2-3,NA,few,CASRERVRPDTQYF,TGTGCCAGCAGGGAGCGAGTTCGGCCAGATACGCAGTATTTT
TRBV29-1,TRBJ2-7,NA,NA,CSVEGQDPYEQYF,TGCAGCGTTGAAGGGCAGGACCCCTACGAGCAGTACTTC
TRBV27,TRBJ2-3,TRBD2,NA,CASSPKPGLAGTDTQYF,TGTGCCAGCAGTCCGAAGCCGGGACTAGCGGGCACAGATACGCAGTATTTT
TRBV27,TRBJ1-1,NA,NA,CASAFGQMNTEAFF,TGTGCCAGTGCTTTTGGACAGATGAACACTGAAGCTTTCTTT
TRBV18,TRBJ2-7,TRBD1,few,CASSPDRGTNLPYEQYF,TGTGCCAGCTCACCGGACAGGGGAACAAACCTTCCCTACGAGCAGTACTTC
TRBV13,TRBJ1-1,TRBD1,NA,CASSLGTGELNTEAFF,TGTGCCAGCAGCTTAGGGACAGGGGAGTTGAACACTGAAGCTTTCTTT
TRBV5-5,TRBJ2-3,TRBD2,NA,CASSFERGRSTDTQYF,TGTGCCAGCAGCTTCGAGCGGGGGCGGAGCACAGATACGCAGTATTTT
TRBV12-3/TRBV12-4,TRBJ1-1,NA,many,CASSLNIGADTEAFF,TGTGCCAGCAGTTTAAACATTGGGGCGGACACTGAAGCTTTCTTT
TRBV20-1,TRBJ1-6,TRBD1,many,CSARVDRDSPLHF,TGCAGTGCTAGAGTCGACAGGGATTCACCCCTCCACTTT
TRBV7-6,TRBJ2-3,NA,many,CASSLGRTGTDTQYF,TGTGCCAGCAGCTTAGGGAGGACGGGCACAGATACGCAGTATTTT
TRBV11-2,TRBJ2-3,NA,NA,CASSSWTADTQYF,TGTGCCAGCAGCTCCTGGACAGCAGATACGCAGTATTTT
TRBV7-6,TRBJ1-4,NA,NA,CASSLLRTDYEKLFF,TGTGCCAGCAGCTTACTTCGGACAGACTATGAAAAACTGTTTTTT
TRBV20-1,TRBJ2-3,NA,NA,CSARFGTHSTDTQYF,TGCAGTGCTAGATTTGGGACACATAGCACAGATACGCAGTATTTT
TRBV5-5,TRBJ2-1,NA,few,CASSPPPVNEQFF,TGTGCCAGCAGCCCCCCGCCGGTCAATGAGCAGTTCTTC
TRBV4-3,TRBJ2-1,NA,many,CASSQAGVGGPFSYNEQFF,TGCGCCAGCAGCCAAGCAGGCGTGGGCGGCCCCTTTTCCTACAATGAGCAGTTCTTC
TRBV4-2,TRBJ2-7,NA,NA,CASSQERSGGGIDEQYF,TGTGCCAGCAGCCAAGAGAGAAGCGGCGGGGGCATCGACGAGCAGTACTTC
TRBV20-1,TRBJ2-3,TRBD2,many,CSARLASSTDTQYF,TGCAGTGCAAGACTAGCCTCTAGCACAGATACGCAGTATTTT
TRBV12-3/TRBV12-4,TRBJ2-7,NA,many,CASSYRAPYEQYF,TGTGCCAGCAGTTACAGGGCCCCCTACGAGCAGTACTTC